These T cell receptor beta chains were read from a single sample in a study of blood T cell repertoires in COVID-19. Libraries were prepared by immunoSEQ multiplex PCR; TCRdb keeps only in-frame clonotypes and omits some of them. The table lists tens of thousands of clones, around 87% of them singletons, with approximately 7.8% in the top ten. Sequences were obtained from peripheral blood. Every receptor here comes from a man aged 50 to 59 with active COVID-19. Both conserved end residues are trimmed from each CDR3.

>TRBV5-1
ASSLGLANTGELF
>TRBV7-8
ASSSTRFGEKLF
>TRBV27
ASSLRQNYEQY
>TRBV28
ASSASGGSGNTIY
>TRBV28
ASSQGGLYEQY
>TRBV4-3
ASSQGQGMNTEAF
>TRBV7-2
ASSPNNRSPMAF
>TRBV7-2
ASSSGQGRSEQY
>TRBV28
ASSLPGTESGAF
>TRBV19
ASSPQSSNYGYT
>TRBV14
ASSQELAVYEQY
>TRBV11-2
ASSSFSTGGMQY
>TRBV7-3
ASSLTSGGVVEQF
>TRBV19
ASKRSPSTGELF
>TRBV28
ASSFVAGTDTQY
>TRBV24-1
ATSDFHRTGSQYTGELF
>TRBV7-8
ASSRGGGLFGYT
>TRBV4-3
ASSQGATNEKLF
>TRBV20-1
SASIAGGADTQY
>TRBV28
ASIIQGASTEAF
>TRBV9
ASSAGTNYGYT
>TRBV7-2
ASSLVTGTGVGYT
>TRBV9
ASSVVGTGDAGELF
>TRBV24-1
ATSPGTSFQETQY
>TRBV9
ASSSQGLAETQY
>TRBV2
ASSVTGLDGYT
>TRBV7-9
ASSPGQGTEAF
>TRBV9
ASSAGVRTYNEQF
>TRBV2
ASSAQGKVKNIQY
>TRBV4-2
ASSQVTARDRGTEAF
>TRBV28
ASSLSLGSSYNEQF
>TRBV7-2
ALAGAGTSVLSGANVLT